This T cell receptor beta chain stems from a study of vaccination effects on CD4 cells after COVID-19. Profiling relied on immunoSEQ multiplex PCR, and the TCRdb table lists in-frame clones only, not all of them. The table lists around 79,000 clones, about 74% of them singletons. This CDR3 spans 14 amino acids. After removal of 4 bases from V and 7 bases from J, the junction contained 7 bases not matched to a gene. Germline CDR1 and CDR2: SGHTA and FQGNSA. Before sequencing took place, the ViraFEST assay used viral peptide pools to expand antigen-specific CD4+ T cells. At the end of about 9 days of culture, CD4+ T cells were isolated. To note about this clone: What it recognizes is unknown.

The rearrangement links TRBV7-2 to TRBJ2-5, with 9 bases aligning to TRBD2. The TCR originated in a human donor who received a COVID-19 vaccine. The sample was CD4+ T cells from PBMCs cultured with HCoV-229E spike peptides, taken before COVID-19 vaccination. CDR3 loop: CASSSRGGHRTQYF. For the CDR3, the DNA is TGTGCCAGCAGCTCGCGGGGGGGCCATAGGACCCAGTACTTC.